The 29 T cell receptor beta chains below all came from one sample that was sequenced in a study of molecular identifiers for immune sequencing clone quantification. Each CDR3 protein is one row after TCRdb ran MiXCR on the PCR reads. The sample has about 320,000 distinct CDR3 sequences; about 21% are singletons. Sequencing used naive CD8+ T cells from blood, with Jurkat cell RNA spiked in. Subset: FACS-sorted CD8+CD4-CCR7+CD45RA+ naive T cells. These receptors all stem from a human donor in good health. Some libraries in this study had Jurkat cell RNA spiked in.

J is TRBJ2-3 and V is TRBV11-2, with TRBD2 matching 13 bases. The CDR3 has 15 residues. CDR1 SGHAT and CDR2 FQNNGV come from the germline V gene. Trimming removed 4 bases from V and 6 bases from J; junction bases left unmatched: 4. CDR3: CASSWTSGSRDTQYF. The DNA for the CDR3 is TGTGCCAGCAGCTGGACTAGCGGGAGCAGGGATACGCAGTATTTT.

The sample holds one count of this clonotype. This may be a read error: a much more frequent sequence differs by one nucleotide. The CDR3 nucleotides are TGTGCCTGGAGTCCGTCGGGTGAGACCCGGTACTTC. Protein product: CAWSPSGETRYF. The chain uses TRBV30 and TRBJ2-5; D is uncertain. Per germline, CDR1 GTSNPN and CDR2 SVGIG (reference sequence). The CDR3 loop spans 12 amino acids.

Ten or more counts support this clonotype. The CDR3 DNA follows: TGTGCCAGCAGTTTTACGGGAGTAGCTTACGAGCAGTACTTC. Its protein product is CASSFTGVAYEQYF. V is TRBV27 and J is TRBJ2-7, with D possibly TRBD2 on 6 matching bases. The CDR3 has 14 amino acids. V gave up 3 bases and J gave up 4 bases, with 13 bases separating them. CDR1 MNHEY and CDR2 SMNVEV come from the germline V gene (reference sequence).

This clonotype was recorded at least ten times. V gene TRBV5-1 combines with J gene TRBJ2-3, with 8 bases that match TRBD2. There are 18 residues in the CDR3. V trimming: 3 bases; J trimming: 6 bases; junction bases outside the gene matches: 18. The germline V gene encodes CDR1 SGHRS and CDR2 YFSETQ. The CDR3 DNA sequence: TGCGCCAGCAGCTGGGGTGTCCACGTCCTAGCGGGCGTGGATACGCAGTATTTT. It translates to CASSWGVHVLAGVDTQYF.

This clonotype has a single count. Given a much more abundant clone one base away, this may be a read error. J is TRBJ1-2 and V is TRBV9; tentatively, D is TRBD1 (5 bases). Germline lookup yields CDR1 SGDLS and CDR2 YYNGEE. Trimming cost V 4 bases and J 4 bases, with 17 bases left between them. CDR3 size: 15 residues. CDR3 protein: CASSLDGGEVYGYTF. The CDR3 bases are TGTGCCAGCAGCTTAGATGGGGGGGAAGTCTATGGCTACACCTTC.

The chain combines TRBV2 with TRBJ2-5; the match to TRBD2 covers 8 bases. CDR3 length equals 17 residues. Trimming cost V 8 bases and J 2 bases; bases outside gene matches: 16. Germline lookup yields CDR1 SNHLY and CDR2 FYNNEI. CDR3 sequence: CASQIGLAPDSQETQYF. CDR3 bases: TGTGCCAGCCAAATTGGACTAGCCCCCGACTCACAAGAGACCCAGTACTTC.

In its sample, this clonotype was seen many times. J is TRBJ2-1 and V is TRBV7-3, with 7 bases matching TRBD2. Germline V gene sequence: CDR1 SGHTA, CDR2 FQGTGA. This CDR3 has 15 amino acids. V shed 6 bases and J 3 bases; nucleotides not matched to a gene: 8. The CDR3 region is CASRGGASGYNEQFF. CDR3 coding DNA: TGTGCCAGCAGAGGAGGGGCTAGCGGCTACAATGAGCAGTTCTTC.

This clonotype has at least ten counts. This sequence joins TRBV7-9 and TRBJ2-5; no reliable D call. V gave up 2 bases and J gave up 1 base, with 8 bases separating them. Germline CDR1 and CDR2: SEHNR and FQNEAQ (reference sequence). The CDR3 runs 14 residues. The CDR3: CASSLQPRQETQYF. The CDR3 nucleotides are TGTGCCAGCAGCTTACAGCCTCGCCAAGAGACCCAGTACTTC.

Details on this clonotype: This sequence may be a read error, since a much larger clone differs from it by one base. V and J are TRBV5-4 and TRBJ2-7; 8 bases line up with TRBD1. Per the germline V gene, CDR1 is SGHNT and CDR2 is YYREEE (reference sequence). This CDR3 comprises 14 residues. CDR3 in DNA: TGTGCCAGCAACTTGGATGGACAGGGTTACGAGCAGTACTTC. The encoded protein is CASNLDGQGYEQYF.

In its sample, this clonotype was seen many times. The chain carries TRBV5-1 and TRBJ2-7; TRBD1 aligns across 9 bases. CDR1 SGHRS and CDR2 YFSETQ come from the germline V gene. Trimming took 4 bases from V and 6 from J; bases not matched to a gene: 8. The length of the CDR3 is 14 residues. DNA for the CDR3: TGCGCCAGCAGCACGCGGGACAGGGTAAGCGAGCAGTACTTC. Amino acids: CASSTRDRVSEQYF.

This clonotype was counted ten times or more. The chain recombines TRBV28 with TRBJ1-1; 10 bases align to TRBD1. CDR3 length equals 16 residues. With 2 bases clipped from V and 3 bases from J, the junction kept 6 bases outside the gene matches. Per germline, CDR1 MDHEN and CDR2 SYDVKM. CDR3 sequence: CASSLPGQGLDTEAFF. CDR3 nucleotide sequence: TGTGCCAGCAGTTTACCGGGACAGGGGTTAGACACTGAAGCTTTCTTT.

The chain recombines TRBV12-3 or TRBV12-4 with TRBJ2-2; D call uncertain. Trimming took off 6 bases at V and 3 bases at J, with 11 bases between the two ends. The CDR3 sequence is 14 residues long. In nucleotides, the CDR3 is TGTGCCAGCAGCCGGACCATTTACACCGGGGAGCTGTTTTTT. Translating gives CASSRTIYTGELFF.

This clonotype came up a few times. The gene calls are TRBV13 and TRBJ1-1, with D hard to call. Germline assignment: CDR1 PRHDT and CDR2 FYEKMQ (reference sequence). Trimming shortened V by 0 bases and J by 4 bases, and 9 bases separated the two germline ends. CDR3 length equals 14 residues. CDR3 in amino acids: CASSLGKGLTEAFF. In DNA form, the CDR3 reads TGTGCCAGCAGCTTAGGGAAAGGCCTCACTGAAGCTTTCTTT.

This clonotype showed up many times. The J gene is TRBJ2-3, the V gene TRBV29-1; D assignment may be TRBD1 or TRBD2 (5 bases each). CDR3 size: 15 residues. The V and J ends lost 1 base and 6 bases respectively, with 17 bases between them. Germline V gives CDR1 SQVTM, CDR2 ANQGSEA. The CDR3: CSVEGDPEQVDTQYF. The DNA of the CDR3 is TGCAGCGTTGAAGGGGACCCCGAACAAGTGGATACGCAGTATTTT.

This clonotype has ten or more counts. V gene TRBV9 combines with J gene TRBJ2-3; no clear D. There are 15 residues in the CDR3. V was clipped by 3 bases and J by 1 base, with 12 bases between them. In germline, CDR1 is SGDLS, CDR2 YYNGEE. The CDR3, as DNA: TGTGCCAGCAGCGCGGTGTCGTTACGCACAGATACGCAGTATTTT. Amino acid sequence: CASSAVSLRTDTQYF. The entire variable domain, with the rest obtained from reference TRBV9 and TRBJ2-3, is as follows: DSGVTQTPKHLITATGQRVTLRCSPRSGDLSVYWYQQSLDQGLQFLIQYYNGEERAKGNILERFSAQQFPDLHSELNLSSLELGDSALYFCASSAVSLRTDTQYFGPGTRLTVL.

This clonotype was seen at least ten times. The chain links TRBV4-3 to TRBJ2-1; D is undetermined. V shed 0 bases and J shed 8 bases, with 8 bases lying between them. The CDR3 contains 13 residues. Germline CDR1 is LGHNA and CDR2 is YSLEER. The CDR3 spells CASSQDNGYEQFF. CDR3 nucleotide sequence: TGCGCCAGCAGCCAAGATAACGGGTATGAGCAGTTCTTC.

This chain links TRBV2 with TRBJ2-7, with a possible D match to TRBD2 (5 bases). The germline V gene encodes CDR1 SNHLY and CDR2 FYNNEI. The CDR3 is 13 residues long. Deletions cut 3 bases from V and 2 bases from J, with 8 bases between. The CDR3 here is CASSDGNAYEQYF. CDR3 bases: TGTGCCAGCAGTGACGGGAACGCCTACGAGCAGTACTTC.

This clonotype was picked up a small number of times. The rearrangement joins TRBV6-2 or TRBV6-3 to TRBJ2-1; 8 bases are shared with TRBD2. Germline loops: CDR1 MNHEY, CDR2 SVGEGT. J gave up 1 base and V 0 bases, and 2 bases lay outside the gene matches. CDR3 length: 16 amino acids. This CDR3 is CASSYSIAGSYNEQFF. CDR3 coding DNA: TGTGCCAGCAGTTACTCGATAGCGGGGTCCTACAATGAGCAGTTCTTC.

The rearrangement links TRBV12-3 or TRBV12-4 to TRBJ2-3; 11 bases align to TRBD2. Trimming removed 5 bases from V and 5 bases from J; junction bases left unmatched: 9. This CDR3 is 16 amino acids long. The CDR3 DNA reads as TGTGCCAGCAGTATCCTTCTAGCGGGGGGAAAAGATACGCAGTATTTT. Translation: CASSILLAGGKDTQYF.

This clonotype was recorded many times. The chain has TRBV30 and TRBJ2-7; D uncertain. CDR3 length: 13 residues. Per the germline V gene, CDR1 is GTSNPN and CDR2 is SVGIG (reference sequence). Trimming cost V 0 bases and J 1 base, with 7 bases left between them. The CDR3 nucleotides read TGTGCCTGGAGTGTAGGAGAGTCCTACGAGCAGTACTTC. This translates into CAWSVGESYEQYF.

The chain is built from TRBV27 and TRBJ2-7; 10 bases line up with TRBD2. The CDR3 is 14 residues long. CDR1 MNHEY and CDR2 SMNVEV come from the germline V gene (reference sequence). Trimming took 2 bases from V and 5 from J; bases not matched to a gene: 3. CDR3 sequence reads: CASSLGAGGNEQYF. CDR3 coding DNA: TGTGCCAGCAGTTTAGGAGCGGGAGGGAACGAGCAGTACTTC.

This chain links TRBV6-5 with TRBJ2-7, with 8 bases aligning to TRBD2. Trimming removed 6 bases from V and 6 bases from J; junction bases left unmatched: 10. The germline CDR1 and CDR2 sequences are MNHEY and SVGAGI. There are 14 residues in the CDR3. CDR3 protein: CASSRLGGGSEQYF. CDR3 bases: TGTGCCAGCAGCCGACTCGGGGGGGGCAGCGAGCAGTACTTC.

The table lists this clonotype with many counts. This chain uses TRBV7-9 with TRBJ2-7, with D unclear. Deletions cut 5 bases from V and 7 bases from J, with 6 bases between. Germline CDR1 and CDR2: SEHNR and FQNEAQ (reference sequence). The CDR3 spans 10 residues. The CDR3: CASSRTEQYF. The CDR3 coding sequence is TGTGCCAGCAGCCGGACGGAGCAGTACTTC. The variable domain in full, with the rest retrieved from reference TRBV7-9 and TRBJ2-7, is DTGVSQNPRHKITKRGQNVTFRCDPISEHNRLYWYRQTLGQGPEFLTYFQNEAQLEKSRLLSDRFSAERPKGSFSTLEIQRTEQGDSAMYLCASSRTEQYFGPGTRLTVT.

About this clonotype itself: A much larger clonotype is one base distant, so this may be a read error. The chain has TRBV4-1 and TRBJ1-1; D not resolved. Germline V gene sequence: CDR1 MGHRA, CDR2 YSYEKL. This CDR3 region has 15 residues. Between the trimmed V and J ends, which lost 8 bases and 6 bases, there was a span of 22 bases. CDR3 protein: CASGPNTARSAEAFF. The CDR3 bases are TGCGCCAGCGGCCCGAACACGGCGCGGTCGGCTGAAGCTTTCTTT.

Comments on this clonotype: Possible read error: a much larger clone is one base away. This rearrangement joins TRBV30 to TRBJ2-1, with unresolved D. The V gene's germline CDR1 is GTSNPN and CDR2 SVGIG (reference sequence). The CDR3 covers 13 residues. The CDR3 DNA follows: TGTGCCTGGAGTACCCGTCTACTCAATAAGCAGTTCTTC. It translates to CAWSTRLLNKQFF.

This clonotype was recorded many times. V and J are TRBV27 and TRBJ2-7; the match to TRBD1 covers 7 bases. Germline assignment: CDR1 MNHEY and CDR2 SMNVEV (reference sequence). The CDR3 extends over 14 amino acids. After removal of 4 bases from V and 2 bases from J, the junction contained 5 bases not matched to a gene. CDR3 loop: CASSSAGTAYEQYF. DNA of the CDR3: TGTGCCAGCAGTTCCGCCGGGACAGCCTACGAGCAGTACTTC.

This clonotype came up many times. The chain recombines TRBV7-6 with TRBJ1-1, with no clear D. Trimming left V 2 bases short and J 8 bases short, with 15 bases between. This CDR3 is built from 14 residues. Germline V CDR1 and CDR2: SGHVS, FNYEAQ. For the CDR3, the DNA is TGTGCCAGCAGCTTACAAAGACAAGGCCGAGAAGCTTTCTTT. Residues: CASSLQRQGREAFF.

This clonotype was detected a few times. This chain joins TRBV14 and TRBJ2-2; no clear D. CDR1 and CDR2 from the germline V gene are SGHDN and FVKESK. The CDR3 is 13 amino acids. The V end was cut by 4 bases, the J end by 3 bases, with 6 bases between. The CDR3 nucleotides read TGTGCCAGCAGCCCGGTGGACACCGGGGAGCTGTTTTTT. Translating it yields CASSPVDTGELFF.

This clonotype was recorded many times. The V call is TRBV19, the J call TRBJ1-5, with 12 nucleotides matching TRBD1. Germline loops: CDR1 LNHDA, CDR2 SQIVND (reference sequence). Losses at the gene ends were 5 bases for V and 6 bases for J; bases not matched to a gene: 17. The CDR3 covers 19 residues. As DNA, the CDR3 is TGTGCCAGTAGTTTTAATCTAAACCGGGACAGGGGGCTTCGTCAGCCCCAGCATTTT. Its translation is CASSFNLNRDRGLRQPQHF.